A single sample is the source of the 10 T cell receptor beta chains below, sequenced in a study of a mutant IDH1 vaccine in newly diagnosed glioma. Antigen specificity for these receptors is unknown. This sample's time point: week 23, last vaccination. It was 300 ug of mutant IDH1 20-mer peptide that made up each vaccine dose, given with topical imiquimod. TCRdb's copy holds only in-frame clones and misses some; the assay was immunoSEQ multiplex PCR. The sample records fewer than 45,000 clones, roughly 90% being singletons. Sequenced here: PBMCs, sampled from a glioma patient whose treatment included an IDH1 peptide vaccine. These receptor sequences come from a man between 45 and 60 years old with glioma.

V gene TRBV6-5 combines with J gene TRBJ1-1; D ambiguous. The germline gives CDR1 MNHEY, CDR2 SVGAGI. V was clipped by 6 bases and J by 1 base, with 12 bases between them. This CDR3 has 14 residues. Here the CDR3 DNA reads TGTGCCAGCAGAAACCCCGGAGGGAACACTGAAGCTTTCTTT. Its translation is CASRNPGGNTEAFF.

This clone was seen only once. The CDR3 sequence: CASSSRLAGASYNEQFF. CDR3 coding DNA: TGTGCCAGCAGCTCCCGACTAGCGGGAGCTTCCTACAATGAGCAGTTCTTC. The rearrangement joins TRBV5-5 to TRBJ2-1; 12 nucleotides align to TRBD2. Germline V gene sequence: CDR1 SGHKS, CDR2 YYEKEE (reference sequence). The CDR3 runs 17 residues. The junction had 5 bases not matched to a gene; V was cut back by 3 bases and J by 1 base.

The chain carries TRBV9 and TRBJ1-3, with D perhaps matching TRBD1 (5 bases). The CDR3 runs to 15 residues. V lost 4 bases to trimming and J lost 0 bases, with 11 bases between them. The germline V gene has CDR1 SGDLS and CDR2 YYNGEE. CDR3 in DNA: TGTGCCAGCAGCACAGGCGGACACTCTGGAAACACCATATATTTT. Protein sequence: CASSTGGHSGNTIYF. The whole variable domain, remainder taken from reference TRBV9 and TRBJ1-3, is DSGVTQTPKHLITATGQRVTLRCSPRSGDLSVYWYQQSLDQGLQFLIQYYNGEERAKGNILERFSAQQFPDLHSELNLSSLELGDSALYFCASSTGGHSGNTIYFGEGSWLTVV.

CDR3 residues: CASSLLHQRSGGHAFF. CDR3 in DNA: TGTGCCAGCAGTTTACTCCACCAAAGGTCGGGGGGGCATGCTTTCTTT. V gene TRBV28 combines with J gene TRBJ1-1; the D gene is possibly TRBD1 (6 bases). Per germline, CDR1 MDHEN and CDR2 SYDVKM. This CDR3 spans 16 amino acids. V lost 2 bases and J lost 11, with 24 bases in between. Supplemented by reference TRBV28 and TRBJ1-1, the full variable domain reads DVKVTQSSRYLVKRTGEKVFLECVQDMDHENMFWYRQDPGLGLRLIYFSYDVKMKEKGDIPEGYSVSREKKERFSLILESASTNQTSMYLCASSLLHQRSGGHAFFGQGTRLTVV.

The gene calls are TRBV6-1 and TRBJ2-7; D not resolved. CDR3 length: 15 amino acids. Trimming removed 7 bases at V and 5 bases at J, with 21 bases between. Germline values: CDR1 MNHNS, CDR2 SASEGT. The CDR3 DNA reads TGTGCCAGCACCGCCCGTGGACGGATACTGGACGAGCAGTACTTC. It yields the protein CASTARGRILDEQYF.

The genes are TRBV19 and TRBJ1-5, with 8 bases matching TRBD1. Germline lookup yields CDR1 LNHDA and CDR2 SQIVND (reference sequence). V lost 7 bases and J lost 7; bases outside the gene matches: 9. The CDR3 has 14 amino acids. This CDR3 is CASMGRGPYQPQHF. DNA of the CDR3: TGTGCCAGTATGGGCAGGGGGCCATACCAGCCCCAGCATTTT.

The V gene is TRBV7-2, the J gene TRBJ1-3; no clear D gene. Germline values: CDR1 SGHTA, CDR2 FQGNSA. The CDR3 length is 16 residues. V was clipped by 1 base and J by 0 bases, with 10 bases between them. CDR3 DNA sequence: TGTGCCAGCAGCTTAGTAGGACGGAGCTCTGGAAACACCATATATTTT. This encodes CASSLVGRSSGNTIYF.

The rearrangement uses TRBV13 and TRBJ1-6; D may be TRBD1 (6 bases). Germline CDR1 PRHDT, CDR2 FYEKMQ (reference sequence). Trimming left V 5 bases short and J 6 bases short, with 20 bases between. This CDR3 spans 17 amino acids. The DNA for the CDR3 is TGTGCCAGCAGCCGTCTGGAAAGGGGGAGAACTAATTCACCCCTCCACTTT. It specifies CASSRLERGRTNSPLHF. Variable domain in full (rest from reference TRBV13 and TRBJ1-6): AAGVIQSPRHLIKEKRETATLKCYPIPRHDTVYWYQQGPGQDPQFLISFYEKMQSDKGSIPDRFSAQQFSDYHSELNMSSLELGDSALYFCASSRLERGRTNSPLHFGNGTRLTVT.

V is TRBV5-1 and J is TRBJ1-2; TRBD1 is a possible D gene (5 bases). From germline, CDR1 is SGHRS and CDR2 YFSETQ. The CDR3 length is 16 residues. Trimming cost V 4 bases and J 7 bases, with 23 bases left between them. Here the CDR3 reads CASSGGGEASTSGYTF. DNA of the CDR3: TGCGCCAGCAGCGGGGGAGGTGAAGCTTCCACCAGTGGCTACACCTTC.

This clone was counted between two and nine times. The chain is built from TRBV7-8 and TRBJ2-6; D uncertain. CDR1 is SGHVS and CDR2 is FQNEAQ in the germline V gene. V lost 8 bases, J lost 3 bases, and 5 bases lay in between. CDR3 size: 12 residues. As DNA, the CDR3 is TGTGCCAGCGGGGTTGGGGCCAACGTCCTGACTTTC. Amino acids: CASGVGANVLTF.